This TCR beta chain came from a study of T cells in Graves' hyperthyroidism and ophthalmopathy. Trimming took 1 base from V and 4 from J; bases not matched to a gene: 1. Germline assignment: CDR1 SGHAT and CDR2 FQNNGV. The CDR3 sequence is 15 residues long. TCR beta CDR3 regions were amplified from RNA. RT-PCR in the first round (using the HTBI primer set) targeted the TCR CDR3. A single record per CDR3 protein comes from TCRdb applying MiXCR to the multiplex PCR reads. The table has approximately 410,000 distinct CDR3 sequences, 12% to 15% seen once; the top ten hold 5% to 6%. This clonotype was counted ten times or more.

V is TRBV11-2 and J is TRBJ2-1; 10 bases are shared with TRBD1. The clonotype comes from a woman aged 18-29 years with Graves' hyperthyroidism. The specimen sequenced was blood. The CDR3 sequence is CASSLGQGAYNEQFF. CDR3 sequence (DNA): TGTGCCAGCAGCTTAGGACAGGGGGCTTACAATGAGCAGTTCTTC.